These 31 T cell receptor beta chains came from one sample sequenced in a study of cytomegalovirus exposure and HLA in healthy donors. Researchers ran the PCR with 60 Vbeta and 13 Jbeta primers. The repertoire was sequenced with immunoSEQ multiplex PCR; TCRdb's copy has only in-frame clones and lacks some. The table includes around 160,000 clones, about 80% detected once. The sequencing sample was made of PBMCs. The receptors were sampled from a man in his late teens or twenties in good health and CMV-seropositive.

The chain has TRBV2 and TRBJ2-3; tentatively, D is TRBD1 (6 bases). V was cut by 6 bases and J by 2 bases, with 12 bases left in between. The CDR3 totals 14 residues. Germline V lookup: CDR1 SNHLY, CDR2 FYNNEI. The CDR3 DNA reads TGTGCCAGCAGCGCGGACAGCCCCACAGATACGCAGTATTTT. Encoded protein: CASSADSPTDTQYF.

The CDR3 protein is CASSQVVRGGFEQYF. The CDR3 DNA sequence: TGCGCCAGCAGCCAAGTGGTCAGGGGTGGGTTCGAGCAGTACTTC. The chain is built from TRBV4-3 and TRBJ2-7, with D possibly matching TRBD1 (6 bases). The CDR3 loop spans 15 amino acids. Trimming removed 1 base from V and 6 bases from J, with 16 bases in between. The germline V gene has CDR1 LGHNA and CDR2 YSLEER.

DNA for the CDR3: TGTGCCAGCAGCTGGGACATATTGAACACCGGGGAGCTGTTTTTT. Protein product: CASSWDILNTGELFF. The chain joins TRBV5-5 to TRBJ2-2; D might be TRBD1 (6 bases). CDR3 length equals 15 residues. The V gene lost 3 bases and the J gene lost 1 base, with 10 bases spanning the gap. Germline lookup yields CDR1 SGHKS and CDR2 YYEKEE (reference sequence).

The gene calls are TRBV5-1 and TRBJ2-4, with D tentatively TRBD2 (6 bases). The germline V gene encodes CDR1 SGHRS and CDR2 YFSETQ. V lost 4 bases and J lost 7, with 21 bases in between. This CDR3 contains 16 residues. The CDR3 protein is CASSPGGAREGNIQYF. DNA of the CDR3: TGCGCCAGCAGCCCTGGAGGGGCTAGAGAGGGTAACATTCAGTACTTC.

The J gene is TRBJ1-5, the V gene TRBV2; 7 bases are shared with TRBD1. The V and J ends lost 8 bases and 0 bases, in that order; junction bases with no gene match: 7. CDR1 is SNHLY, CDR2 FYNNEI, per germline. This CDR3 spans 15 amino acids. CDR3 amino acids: CASRGDSNSNQPQHF. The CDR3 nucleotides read TGTGCCAGCCGAGGGGACAGCAATAGCAATCAGCCCCAGCATTTT.

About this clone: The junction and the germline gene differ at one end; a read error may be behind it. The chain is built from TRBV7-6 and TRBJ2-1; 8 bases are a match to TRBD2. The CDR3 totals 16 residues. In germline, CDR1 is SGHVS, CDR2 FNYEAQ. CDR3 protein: CASSFLAGGSSNEQFF. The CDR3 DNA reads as TGTGCCAGCAGCTTCCTTGCGGGAGGATCCTCCAATGAGCAGTTCTTC. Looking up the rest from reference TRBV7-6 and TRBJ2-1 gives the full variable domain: GAGVSQSPRYKVTKRGQDVALRCDPISGHVSLYWYRQALGQGPEFLTYFNYEAQQDKSGLPNDRFSAERPEGSISTLTIQRTEQRDSAMYRCASSFLAGGSSNEQFFGPGTRLTVL.

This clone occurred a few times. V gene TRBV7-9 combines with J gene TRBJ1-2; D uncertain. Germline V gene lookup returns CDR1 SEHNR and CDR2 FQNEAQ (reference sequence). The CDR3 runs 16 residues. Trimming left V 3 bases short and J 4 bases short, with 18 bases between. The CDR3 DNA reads TGTGCCAGCAGCTTGGTCGCCGCGGCCAGTCTCTATGGCTACACCTTC. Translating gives CASSLVAAASLYGYTF.

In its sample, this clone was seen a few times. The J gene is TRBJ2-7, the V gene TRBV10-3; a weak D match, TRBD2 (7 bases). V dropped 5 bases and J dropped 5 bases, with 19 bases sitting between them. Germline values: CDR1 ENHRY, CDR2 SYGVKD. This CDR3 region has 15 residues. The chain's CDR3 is CAISSGGAFKDEQYF. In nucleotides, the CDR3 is TGTGCCATCAGTAGTGGGGGGGCCTTTAAGGACGAGCAGTACTTC.

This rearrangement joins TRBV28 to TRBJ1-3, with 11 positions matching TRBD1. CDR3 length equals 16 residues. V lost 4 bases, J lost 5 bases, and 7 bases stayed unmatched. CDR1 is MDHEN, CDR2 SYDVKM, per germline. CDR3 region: CASSSTGTGGRNTIYF. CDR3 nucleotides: TGTGCCAGCAGTTCAACCGGGACAGGGGGAAGAAACACCATATATTTT.

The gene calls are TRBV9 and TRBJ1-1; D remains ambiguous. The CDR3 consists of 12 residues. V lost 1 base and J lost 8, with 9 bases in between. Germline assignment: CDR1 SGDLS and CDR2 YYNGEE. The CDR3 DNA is TGTGCCAGCAGCGTACCCGGGAGAGAAGCTTTCTTT. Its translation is CASSVPGREAFF.

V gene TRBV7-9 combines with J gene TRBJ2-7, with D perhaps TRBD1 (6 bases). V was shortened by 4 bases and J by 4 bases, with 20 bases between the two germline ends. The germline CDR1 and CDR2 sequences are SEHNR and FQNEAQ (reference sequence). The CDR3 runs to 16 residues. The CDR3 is CASSSLSLGHLYEQYF. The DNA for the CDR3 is TGTGCCAGCAGCTCCTTGAGTTTGGGACACCTATACGAGCAGTACTTC. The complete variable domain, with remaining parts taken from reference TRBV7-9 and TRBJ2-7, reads DTGVSQNPRHKITKRGQNVTFRCDPISEHNRLYWYRQTLGQGPEFLTYFQNEAQLEKSRLLSDRFSAERPKGSFSTLEIQRTEQGDSAMYLCASSSLSLGHLYEQYFGPGTRLTVT.

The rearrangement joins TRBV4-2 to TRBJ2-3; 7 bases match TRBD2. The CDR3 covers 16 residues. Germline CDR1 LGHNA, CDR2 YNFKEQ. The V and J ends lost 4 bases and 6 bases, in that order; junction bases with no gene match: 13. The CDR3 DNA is TGTGCCAGCAGCCCCTTGCGGGGAGGGGCAGGGGATACGCAGTATTTT. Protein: CASSPLRGGAGDTQYF.

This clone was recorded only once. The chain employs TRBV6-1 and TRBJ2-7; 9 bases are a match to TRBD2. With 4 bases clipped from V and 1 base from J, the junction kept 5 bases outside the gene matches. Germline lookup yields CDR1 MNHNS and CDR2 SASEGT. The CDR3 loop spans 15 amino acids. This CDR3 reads CASSAQTSGSYEQYF. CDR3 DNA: TGTGCCAGCAGTGCCCAGACTAGCGGTTCCTACGAGCAGTACTTC.

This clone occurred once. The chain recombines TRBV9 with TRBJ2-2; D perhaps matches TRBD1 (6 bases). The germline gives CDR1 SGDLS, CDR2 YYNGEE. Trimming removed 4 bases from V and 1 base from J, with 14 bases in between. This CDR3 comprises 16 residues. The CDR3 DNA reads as TGTGCCAGCAGCCCCCGGACCAGGGGGAACACCGGGGAGCTGTTTTTT. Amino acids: CASSPRTRGNTGELFF.

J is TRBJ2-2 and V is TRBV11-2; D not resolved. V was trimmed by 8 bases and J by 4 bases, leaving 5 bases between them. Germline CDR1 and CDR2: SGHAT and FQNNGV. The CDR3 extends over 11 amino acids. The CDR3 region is CASRGTGELFF. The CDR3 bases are TGTGCCAGCCGCGGCACCGGGGAGCTGTTTTTT.

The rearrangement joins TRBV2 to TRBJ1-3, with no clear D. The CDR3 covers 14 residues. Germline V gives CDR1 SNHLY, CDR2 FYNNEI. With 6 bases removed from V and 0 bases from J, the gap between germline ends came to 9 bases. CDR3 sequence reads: CASRDTRSGNTIYF. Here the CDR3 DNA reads TGTGCCAGCAGAGACACCCGCTCTGGAAACACCATATATTTT.

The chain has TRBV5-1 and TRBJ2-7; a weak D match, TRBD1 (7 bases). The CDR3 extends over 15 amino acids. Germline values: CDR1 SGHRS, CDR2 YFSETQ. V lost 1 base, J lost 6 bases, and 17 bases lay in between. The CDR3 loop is CASSLTTGEALEQYF. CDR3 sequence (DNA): TGCGCCAGCAGCTTGACTACAGGGGAGGCGCTCGAGCAGTACTTC.

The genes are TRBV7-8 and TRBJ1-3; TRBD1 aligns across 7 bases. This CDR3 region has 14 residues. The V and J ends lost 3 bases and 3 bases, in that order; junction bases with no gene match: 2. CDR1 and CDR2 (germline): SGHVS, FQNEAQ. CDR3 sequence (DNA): TGTGCCAGCAGCTTGGGGACAGTTGGAAACACCATATATTTT. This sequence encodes CASSLGTVGNTIYF.

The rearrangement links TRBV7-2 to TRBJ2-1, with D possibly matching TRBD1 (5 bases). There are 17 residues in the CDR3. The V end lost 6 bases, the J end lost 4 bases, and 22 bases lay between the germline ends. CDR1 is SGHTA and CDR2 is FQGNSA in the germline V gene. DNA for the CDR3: TGTGCCAGCAGGTCCCCCGCTCTAGTGGGGCAATACAATGAGCAGTTCTTC. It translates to CASRSPALVGQYNEQFF.

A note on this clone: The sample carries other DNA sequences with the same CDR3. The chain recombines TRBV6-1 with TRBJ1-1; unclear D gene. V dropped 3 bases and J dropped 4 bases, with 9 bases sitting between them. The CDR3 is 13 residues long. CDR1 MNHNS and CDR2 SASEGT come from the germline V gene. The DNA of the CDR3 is TGTGCCAGCAGTGAGCTGGGCCGCACTGAAGCTTTCTTT. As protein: CASSELGRTEAFF.

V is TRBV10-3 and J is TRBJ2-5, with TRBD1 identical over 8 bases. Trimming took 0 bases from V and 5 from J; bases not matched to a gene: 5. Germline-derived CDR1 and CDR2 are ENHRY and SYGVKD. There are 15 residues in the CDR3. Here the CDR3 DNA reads TGTGCCATCAGTGAGTCCGGACAGGGTGAGGAGACCCAGTACTTC. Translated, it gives CAISESGQGEETQYF.

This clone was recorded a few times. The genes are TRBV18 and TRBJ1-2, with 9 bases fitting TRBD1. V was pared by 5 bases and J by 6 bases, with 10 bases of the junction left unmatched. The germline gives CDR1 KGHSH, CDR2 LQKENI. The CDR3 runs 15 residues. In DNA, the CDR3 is TGTGCCAGCTCATCGACTGACAGGGGGGTCCATGGCTACACCTTC. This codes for CASSSTDRGVHGYTF.

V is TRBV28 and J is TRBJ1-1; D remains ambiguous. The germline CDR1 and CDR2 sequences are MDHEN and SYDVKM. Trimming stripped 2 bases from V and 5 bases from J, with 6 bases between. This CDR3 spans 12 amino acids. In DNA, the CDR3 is TGTGCCAGCAGTTTAGAAACAACTGAAGCTTTCTTT. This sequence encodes CASSLETTEAFF.

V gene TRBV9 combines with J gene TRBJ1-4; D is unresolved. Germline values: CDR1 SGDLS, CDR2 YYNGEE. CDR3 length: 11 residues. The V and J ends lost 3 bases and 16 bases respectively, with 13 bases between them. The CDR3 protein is CASSGEPGPFF. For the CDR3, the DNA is TGTGCCAGCAGCGGCGAGCCTGGGCCGTTTTTT. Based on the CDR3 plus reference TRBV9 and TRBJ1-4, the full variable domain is DSGVTQTPKHLITATGQRVTLRCSPRSGDLSVYWYQQSLDQGLQFLIQYYNGEERAKGNILERFSAQQFPDLHSELNLSSLELGDSALYFCASSGEPGPFFGSGTQLSVL.

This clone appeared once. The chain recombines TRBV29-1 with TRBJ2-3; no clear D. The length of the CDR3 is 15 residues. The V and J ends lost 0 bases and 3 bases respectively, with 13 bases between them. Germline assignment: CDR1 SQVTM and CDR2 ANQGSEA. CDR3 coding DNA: TGCAGCGTTGAAGAGAGGTCTGAGGAAACAGATACGCAGTATTTT. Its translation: CSVEERSEETDTQYF.

The CDR3 reads CASSPRTGGSYEQYF. CDR3 in DNA: TGTGCCAGTAGTCCGCGGACAGGGGGCTCTTACGAGCAGTACTTC. V and J are TRBV19 and TRBJ2-7; 11 positions match TRBD1. CDR1 is LNHDA, CDR2 SQIVND, per germline (reference sequence). This CDR3 contains 15 residues. V lost 5 bases to trimming and J lost 4 bases; unmatched junction nucleotides: 7.

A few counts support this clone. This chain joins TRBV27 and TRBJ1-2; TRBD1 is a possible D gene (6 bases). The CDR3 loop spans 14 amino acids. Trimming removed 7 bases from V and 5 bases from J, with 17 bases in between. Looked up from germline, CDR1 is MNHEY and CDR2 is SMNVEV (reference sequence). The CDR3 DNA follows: TGTGCCAGCAAACCGGGCGGACAGCTGTATGGCTACACCTTC. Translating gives CASKPGGQLYGYTF.

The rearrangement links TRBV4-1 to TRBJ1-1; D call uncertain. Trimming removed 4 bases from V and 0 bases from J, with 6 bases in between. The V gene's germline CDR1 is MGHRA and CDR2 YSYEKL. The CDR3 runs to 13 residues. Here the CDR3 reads CASSPGVNTEAFF. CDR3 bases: TGCGCCAGCAGCCCGGGAGTGAACACTGAAGCTTTCTTT.

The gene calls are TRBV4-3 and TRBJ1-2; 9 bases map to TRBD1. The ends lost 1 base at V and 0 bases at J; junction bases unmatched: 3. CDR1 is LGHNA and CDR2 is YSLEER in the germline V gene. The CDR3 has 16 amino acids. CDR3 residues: CASSQGRTGANYGYTF. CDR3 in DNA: TGCGCCAGCAGCCAAGGGCGGACAGGGGCTAACTATGGCTACACCTTC.

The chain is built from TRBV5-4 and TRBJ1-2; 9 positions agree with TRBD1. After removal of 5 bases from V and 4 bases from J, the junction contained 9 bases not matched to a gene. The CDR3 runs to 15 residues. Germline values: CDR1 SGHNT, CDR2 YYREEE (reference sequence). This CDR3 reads CASSPDRGQVYGYTF. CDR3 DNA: TGTGCCAGCAGTCCGGACAGGGGCCAAGTCTATGGCTACACCTTC.

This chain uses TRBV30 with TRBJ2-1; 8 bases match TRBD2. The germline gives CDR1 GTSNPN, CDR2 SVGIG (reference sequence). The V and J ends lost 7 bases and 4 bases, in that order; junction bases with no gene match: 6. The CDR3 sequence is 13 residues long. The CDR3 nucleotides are TGTGCCTCCTATATAGCGGGATACAATGAGCAGTTCTTC. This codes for CASYIAGYNEQFF.